This T cell receptor beta chain is from a study of cytomegalovirus exposure and HLA in healthy donors. Study results and limitations: A later examination showed that TCR association rates differed by HLA locus, with DRB1 most and HLA-C fewest. The majority of CMV-associated TCR beta chains were reported as apparently HLA-restricted in a later analysis. Compared with the approximately 670-donor mean, an Asian-associated ancestry cluster reportedly had fewer N-insertions, according to a later analysis. Specificity for CMV antigens was confirmed in vitro for a few of the CMV-associated chains.

A remark on this clone: Its antigen remains unidentified.

Primers: 60 Vbeta forward and 13 Jbeta reverse. Using immunoSEQ multiplex PCR, the repertoire was profiled, and TCRdb retains in-frame clones only, with some absent. This table has around 280,000 clones, about 87% appearing once. CDR3 size: 14 residues. Germline V gene sequence: CDR1 SGHTA, CDR2 FQGNSA. J gave up 8 bases and V 4 bases, and 6 bases lay outside the gene matches. V usage is TRBV7-2 and J usage is TRBJ1-4; the match to TRBD1 covers 8 bases. The sequencing input was PBMCs. The source of this sequence is a woman in her late teens or twenties in good health and CMV-seronegative. This CDR3 reads CASSSGGAGEKLFF. CDR3 DNA sequence: TGTGCCAGCAGCTCAGGGGGCGCAGGGGAAAAACTGTTTTTT.